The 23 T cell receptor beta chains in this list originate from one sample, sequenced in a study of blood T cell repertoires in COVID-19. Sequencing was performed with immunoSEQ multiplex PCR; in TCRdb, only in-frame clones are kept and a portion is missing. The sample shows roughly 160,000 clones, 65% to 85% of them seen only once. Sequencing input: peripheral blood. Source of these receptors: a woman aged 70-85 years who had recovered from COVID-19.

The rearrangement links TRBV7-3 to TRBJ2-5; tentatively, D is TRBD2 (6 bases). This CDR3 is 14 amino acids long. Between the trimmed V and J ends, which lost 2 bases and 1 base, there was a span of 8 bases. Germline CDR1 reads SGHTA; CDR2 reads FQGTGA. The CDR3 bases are TGTGCCAGCAGCTTAGGGCGGGGCCAAGAGACCCAGTACTTC. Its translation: CASSLGRGQETQYF.

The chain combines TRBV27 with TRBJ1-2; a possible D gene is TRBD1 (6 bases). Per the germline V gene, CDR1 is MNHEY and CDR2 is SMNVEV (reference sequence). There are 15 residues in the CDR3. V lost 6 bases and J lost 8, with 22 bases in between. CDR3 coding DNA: TGTGCCAGCAGGCTTGAGGGGGGGTGGATAGGCGGCTACACCTTC. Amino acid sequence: CASRLEGGWIGGYTF.

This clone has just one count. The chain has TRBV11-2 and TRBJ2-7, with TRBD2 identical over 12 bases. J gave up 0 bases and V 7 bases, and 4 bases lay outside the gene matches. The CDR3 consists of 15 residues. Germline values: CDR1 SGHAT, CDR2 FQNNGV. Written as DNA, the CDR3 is TGTGCCAGCAACCCTAGCGGGGGGGCCTCCTACGAGCAGTACTTC. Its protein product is CASNPSGGASYEQYF.

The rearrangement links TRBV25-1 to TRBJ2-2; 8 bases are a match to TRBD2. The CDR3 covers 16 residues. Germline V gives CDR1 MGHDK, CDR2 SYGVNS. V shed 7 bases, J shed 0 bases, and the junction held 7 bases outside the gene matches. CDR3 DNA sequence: TGTGCCAGCACCCCCAGAGCGGGGGCGAACACCGGGGAGCTGTTTTTT. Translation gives CASTPRAGANTGELFF. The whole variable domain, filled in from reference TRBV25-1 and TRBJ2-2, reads EADIYQTPRYLVIGTGKKITLECSQTMGHDKMYWYQQDPGMELHLIHYSYGVNSTEKGDLSSESTVSRIRTEHFPLTLESARPSHTSQYLCASTPRAGANTGELFFGEGSRLTVL.

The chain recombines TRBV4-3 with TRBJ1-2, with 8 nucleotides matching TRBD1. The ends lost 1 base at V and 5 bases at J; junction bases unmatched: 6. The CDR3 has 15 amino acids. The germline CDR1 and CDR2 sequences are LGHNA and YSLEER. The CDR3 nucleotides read TGCGCCAGCAGCCAAGGGACCGGGACAGGATATGGCTACACCTTC. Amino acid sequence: CASSQGTGTGYGYTF.

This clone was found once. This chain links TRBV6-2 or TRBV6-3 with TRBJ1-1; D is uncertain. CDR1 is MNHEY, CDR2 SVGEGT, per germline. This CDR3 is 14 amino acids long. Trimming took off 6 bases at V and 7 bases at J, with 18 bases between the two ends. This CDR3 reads CASSLGRLGVEAFF. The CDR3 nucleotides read TGTGCCAGCAGCCTAGGGAGATTGGGCGTTGAAGCTTTCTTT.

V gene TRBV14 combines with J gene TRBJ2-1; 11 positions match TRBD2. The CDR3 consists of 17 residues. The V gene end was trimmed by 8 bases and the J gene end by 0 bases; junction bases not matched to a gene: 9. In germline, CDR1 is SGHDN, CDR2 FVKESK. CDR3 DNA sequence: TGTGCCAGCCAAGGGACTAGCGGCCAGAGCTCCTACAATGAGCAGTTCTTC. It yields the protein CASQGTSGQSSYNEQFF.

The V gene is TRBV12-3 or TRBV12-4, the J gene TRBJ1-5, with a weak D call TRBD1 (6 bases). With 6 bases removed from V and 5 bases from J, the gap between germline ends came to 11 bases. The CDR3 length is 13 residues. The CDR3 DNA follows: TGTGCCAGCAGGTCCAGGGGCGATCAGCCCCAGCATTTT. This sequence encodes CASRSRGDQPQHF.

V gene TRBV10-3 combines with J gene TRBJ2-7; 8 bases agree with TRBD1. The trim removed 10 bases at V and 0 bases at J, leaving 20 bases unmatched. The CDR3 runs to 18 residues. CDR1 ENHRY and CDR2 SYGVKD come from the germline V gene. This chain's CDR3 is CATQYHVYGTGVSYEQYF. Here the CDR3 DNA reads TGTGCCACGCAATATCATGTATATGGGACAGGCGTCTCCTACGAGCAGTACTTC.

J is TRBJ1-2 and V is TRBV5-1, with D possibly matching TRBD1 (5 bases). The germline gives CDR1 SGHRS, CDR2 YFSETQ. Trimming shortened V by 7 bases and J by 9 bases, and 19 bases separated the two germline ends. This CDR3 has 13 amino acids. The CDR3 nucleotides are TGCGCCAGCGGACTAGGACCGACGGGGCGCTACACCTTC. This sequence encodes CASGLGPTGRYTF.

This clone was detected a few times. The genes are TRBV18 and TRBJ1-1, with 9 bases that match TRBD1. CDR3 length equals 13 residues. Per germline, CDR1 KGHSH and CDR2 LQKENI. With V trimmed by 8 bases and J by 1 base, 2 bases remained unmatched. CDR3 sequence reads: CASGGQGNTEAFF. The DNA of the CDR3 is TGTGCCAGCGGGGGACAGGGGAACACTGAAGCTTTCTTT.

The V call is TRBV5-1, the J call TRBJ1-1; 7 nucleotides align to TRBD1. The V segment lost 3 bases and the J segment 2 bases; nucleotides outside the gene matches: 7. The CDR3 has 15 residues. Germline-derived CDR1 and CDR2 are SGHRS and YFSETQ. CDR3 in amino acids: CASSYGTELNTEAFF. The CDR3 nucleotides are TGCGCCAGCAGCTACGGGACAGAACTAAACACTGAAGCTTTCTTT.

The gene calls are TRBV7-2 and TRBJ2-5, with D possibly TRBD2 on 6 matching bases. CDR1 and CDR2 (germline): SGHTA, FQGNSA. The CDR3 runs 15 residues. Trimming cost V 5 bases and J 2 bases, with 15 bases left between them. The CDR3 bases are TGTGCCAGCAGCCCCAAGGGGAGCGGGCAAGAGACCCAGTACTTC. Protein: CASSPKGSGQETQYF.

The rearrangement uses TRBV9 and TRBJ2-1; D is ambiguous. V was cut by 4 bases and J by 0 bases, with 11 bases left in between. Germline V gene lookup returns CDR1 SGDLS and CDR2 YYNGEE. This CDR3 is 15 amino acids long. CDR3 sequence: CASSTTTGSYNEQFF. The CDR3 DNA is TGTGCCAGCAGCACAACTACGGGCTCCTACAATGAGCAGTTCTTC.

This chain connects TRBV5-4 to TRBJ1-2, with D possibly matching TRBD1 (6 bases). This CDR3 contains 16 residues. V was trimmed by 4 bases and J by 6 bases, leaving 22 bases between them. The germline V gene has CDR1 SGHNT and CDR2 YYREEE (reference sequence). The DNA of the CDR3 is TGTGCCAGCAGCCCCGAAGGGGGGGCGACCTACCATGGCTACACCTTC. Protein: CASSPEGGATYHGYTF.

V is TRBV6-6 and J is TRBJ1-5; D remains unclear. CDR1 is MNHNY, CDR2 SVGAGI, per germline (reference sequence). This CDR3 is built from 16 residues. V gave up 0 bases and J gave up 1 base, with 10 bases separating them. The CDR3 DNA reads TGTGCCAGCAGTTACTCGGGCAGGAACAGCAATCAGCCCCAGCATTTT. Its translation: CASSYSGRNSNQPQHF.

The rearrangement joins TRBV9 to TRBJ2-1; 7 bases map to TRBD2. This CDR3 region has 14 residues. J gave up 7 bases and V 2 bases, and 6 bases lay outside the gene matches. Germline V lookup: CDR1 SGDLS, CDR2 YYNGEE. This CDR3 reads CASSVLAAQNEQFF. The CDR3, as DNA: TGTGCCAGCAGCGTCCTAGCGGCCCAAAATGAGCAGTTCTTC.

The CDR3 is CASSTFRQGGETQYF. The CDR3 coding sequence is TGTGCCAGCAGCACATTCCGACAGGGCGGGGAGACCCAGTACTTC. The chain couples TRBV7-2 to TRBJ2-5; 7 nucleotides line up with TRBD1. The CDR3 runs 15 residues. Trimming removed 5 bases from V and 5 bases from J; junction bases left unmatched: 11. Germline loops: CDR1 SGHTA, CDR2 FQGNSA. The variable domain in full, with the rest retrieved from reference TRBV7-2 and TRBJ2-5, is GAGVSQSPSNKVTEKGKDVELRCDPISGHTALYWYRQSLGQGLEFLIYFQGNSAPDKSGLPSDRFSAERTGGSVSTLTIQRTQQEDSAVYLCASSTFRQGGETQYFGPGTRLLVL.

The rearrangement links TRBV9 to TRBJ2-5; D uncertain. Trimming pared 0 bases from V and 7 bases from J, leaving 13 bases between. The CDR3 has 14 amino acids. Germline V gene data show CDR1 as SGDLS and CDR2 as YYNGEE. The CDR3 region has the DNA TGTGCCAGCAGCGTAGCGTTGGGTACGGGGACCCAGTACTTC. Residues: CASSVALGTGTQYF.

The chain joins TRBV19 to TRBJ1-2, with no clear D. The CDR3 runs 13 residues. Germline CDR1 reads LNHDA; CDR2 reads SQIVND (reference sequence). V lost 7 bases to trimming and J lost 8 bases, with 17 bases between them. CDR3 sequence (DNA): TGTGCCAGTATTAAAGATCGCGCAGGAGGCTACACCTTC. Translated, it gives CASIKDRAGGYTF.

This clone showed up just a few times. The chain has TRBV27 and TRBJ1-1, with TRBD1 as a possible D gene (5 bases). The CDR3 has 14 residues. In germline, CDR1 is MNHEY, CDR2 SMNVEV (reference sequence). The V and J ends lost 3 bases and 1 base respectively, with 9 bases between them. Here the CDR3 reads CASSLEGQNTEAFF. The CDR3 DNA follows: TGTGCCAGCAGTTTGGAGGGGCAGAACACTGAAGCTTTCTTT.

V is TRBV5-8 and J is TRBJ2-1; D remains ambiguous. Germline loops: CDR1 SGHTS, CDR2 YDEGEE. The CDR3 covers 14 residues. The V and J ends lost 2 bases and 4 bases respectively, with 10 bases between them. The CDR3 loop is CASSFGSFYNEQFF. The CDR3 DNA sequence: TGTGCCAGCAGCTTCGGTTCCTTTTACAATGAGCAGTTCTTC. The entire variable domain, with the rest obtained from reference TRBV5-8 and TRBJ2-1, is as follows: EAGVTQSPTHLIKTRGQQATLRCSPISGHTSVYWYQQALGLGLQFLLWYDEGEERNRGNFPPRFSGRQFPNYSSELNVNALELEDSALYLCASSFGSFYNEQFFGPGTRLTVL.

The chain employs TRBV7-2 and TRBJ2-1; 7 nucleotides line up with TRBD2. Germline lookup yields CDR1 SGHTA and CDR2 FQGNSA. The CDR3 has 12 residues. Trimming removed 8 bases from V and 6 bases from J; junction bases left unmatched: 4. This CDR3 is CASRGEGNEQFF. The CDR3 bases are TGTGCCAGCCGGGGGGAGGGCAATGAGCAGTTCTTC.